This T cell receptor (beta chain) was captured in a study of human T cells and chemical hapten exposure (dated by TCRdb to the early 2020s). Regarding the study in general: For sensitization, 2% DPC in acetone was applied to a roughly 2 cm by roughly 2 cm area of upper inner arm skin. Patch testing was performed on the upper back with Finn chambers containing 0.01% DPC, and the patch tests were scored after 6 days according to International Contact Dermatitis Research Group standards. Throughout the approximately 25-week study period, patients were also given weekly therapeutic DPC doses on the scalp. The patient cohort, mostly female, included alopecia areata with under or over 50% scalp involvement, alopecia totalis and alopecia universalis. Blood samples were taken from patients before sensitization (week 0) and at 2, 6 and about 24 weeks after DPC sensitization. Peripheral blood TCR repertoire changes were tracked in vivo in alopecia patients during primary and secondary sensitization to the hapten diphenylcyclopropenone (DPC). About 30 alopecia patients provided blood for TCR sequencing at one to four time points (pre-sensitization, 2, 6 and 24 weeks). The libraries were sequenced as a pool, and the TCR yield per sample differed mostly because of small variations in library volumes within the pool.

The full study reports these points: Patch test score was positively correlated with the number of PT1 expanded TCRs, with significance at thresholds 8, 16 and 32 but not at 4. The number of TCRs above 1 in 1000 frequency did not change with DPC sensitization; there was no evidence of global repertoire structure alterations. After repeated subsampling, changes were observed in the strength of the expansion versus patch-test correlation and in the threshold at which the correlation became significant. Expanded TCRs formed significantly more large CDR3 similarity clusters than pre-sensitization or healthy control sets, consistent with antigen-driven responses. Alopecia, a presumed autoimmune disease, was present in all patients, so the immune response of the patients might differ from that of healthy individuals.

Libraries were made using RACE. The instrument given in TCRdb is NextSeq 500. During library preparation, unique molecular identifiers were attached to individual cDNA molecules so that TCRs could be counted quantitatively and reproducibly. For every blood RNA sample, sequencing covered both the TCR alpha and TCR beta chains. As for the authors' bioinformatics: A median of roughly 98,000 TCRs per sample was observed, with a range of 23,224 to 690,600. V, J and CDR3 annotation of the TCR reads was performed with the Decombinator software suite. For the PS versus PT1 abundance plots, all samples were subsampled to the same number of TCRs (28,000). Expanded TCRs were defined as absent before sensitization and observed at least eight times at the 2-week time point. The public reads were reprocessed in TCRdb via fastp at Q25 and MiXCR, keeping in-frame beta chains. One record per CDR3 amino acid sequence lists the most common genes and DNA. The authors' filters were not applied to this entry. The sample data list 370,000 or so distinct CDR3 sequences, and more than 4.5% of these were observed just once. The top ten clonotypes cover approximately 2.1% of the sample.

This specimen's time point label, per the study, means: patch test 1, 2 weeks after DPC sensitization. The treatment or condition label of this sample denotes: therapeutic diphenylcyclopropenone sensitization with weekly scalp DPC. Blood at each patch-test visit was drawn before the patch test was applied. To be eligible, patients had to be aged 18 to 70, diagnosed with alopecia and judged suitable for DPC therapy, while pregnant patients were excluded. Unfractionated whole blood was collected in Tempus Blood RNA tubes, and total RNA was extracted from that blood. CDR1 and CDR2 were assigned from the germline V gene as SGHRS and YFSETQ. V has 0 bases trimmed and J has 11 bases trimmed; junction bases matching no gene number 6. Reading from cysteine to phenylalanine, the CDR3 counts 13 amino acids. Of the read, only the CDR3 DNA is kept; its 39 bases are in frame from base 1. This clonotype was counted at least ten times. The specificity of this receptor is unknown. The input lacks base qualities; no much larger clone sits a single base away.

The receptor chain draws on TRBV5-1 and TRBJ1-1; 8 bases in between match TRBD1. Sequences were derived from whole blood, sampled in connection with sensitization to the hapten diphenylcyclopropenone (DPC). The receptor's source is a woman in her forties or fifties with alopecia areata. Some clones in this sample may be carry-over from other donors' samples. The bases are TGCGCCAGCAGCTTGGGGCAGGGGGCCGTTGCTTTCTTT. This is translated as CASSLGQGAVAFF.